This T cell receptor beta chain was identified during a study of response to subunit inactivated influenza vaccine. This clonotype was seen at least ten times. The CDR3 has 14 amino acids. Germline loops: CDR1 MGHDK, CDR2 SYGVNS. J lost 7 bases, V lost 3 bases, and 4 bases had no gene match. TCRdb called the RT-PCR reads again in MiXCR, with one record for every CDR3 protein. The sample records 650,000 to 700,000 distinct CDR3 sequences, 15% to 18% being singletons. This TCR was sampled from a man aged 50-59 years who received an inactivated influenza vaccine. Sample: PBMCs from blood, taken approximately 12 days after vaccination. The chain carries TRBV25-1 and TRBJ1-3; 9 nucleotides line up with TRBD1. The CDR3 loop is CASSDTGGSNTIYF. The CDR3, as DNA: TGTGCCAGCAGTGATACAGGGGGCTCGAACACCATATATTTT.